Here is one T cell receptor beta chain with its context. The antigen is undetermined. The data were taken from a study of T cell responses to AZD1222 COVID-19 vaccine. Sequencing used immunoSEQ multiplex PCR; TCRdb keeps in-frame clones, though not all of them. The sample carries some 150,000 clones, approximately 88% recorded once. With V trimmed by 5 bases and J by 9 bases, 11 bases remained unmatched. CDR1 and CDR2 (germline): SEHNR, FQNEAQ (reference sequence). The CDR3 has 16 amino acids. Study-wide points: There were mostly white British donors and more females than males, and clonal diversity was possibly underestimated. AZD1222 recipients seropositive at baseline numbered only six or seven.

The chain carries TRBV7-9 and TRBJ1-6; 9 bases map to TRBD1. This TCR derives from an adult in good health. Source: peripheral blood, taken on day 0 of AZD1222 vaccination. The CDR3 region is CASSVAGQGLGSPLHF. CDR3 nucleotides: TGTGCCAGCAGCGTGGCGGGACAGGGTCTGGGTTCACCCCTCCACTTT.